This is a list of T cell receptor beta chains from one sample in a study of metastatic and nonmetastatic thyroid tumors. TCRdb recomputed clones from the PCR reads via MiXCR. The sample has some 27,000 clones, 3.7% seen once. Sequenced input: blood. These receptor sequences come from a male donor with papillary thyroid cancer or a benign thyroid nodule (not recorded which). Some clones in this sample may be carry-over from other donors' samples. Both conserved end residues are part of each CDR3. The D gene is left open where the match is weak. Clone size appears in some rows only: once, few, many, or a class for an expanded clone.

d_gene	abundance	j_gene	v_gene	CDR3aa	CDR3nt
TRBD2	medium-sized	TRBJ2-1	TRBV6-2/TRBV6-3	CASSYRIKTSAINNEQFF	TGTGCCAGCAGTTACCGAATCAAGACTAGCGCTATTAACAATGAGCAGTTCTTC
TRBD2	many	TRBJ2-1	TRBV4-1	CASSHLRTRRSYNEQFF	TGCGCCAGCAGCCATCTTCGGACTAGGAGGTCCTACAATGAGCAGTTCTTC
NA	many	TRBJ1-3	TRBV6-1	CASSYSAGQTSSGNTIYF	TGTGCCAGCAGTTACAGCGCAGGCCAAACGAGCTCTGGAAACACCATATATTTT
NA	few	TRBJ2-5	TRBV10-2	CASRREGGGETQYF	TGCGCCAGCAGGAGGGAGGGGGGCGGGGAGACCCAGTACTTC
NA	NA	TRBJ2-7	TRBV28	CASSSFSYEQYF	TGTGCCAGCAGTTCCTTCTCCTACGAGCAGTACTTC
TRBD1	many	TRBJ1-1	TRBV30	CAWSVKGGGRAFF	TGTGCCTGGAGTGTAAAAGGGGGCGGGAGAGCTTTCTTT
TRBD1	many	TRBJ2-7	TRBV5-6	CASNPGTGEFYEQYF	TGTGCCAGCAACCCCGGGACAGGGGAATTTTACGAGCAGTACTTC
NA	NA	TRBJ1-5	TRBV6-5	CASSYSAGSNQPQHF	TGTGCCAGCAGTTACTCCGCGGGGAGCAATCAGCCCCAGCATTTT
NA	NA	TRBJ2-1	TRBV28	CASGNGGLTSYNEQFF	TGTGCCAGCGGTAATGGGGGTCTTACCTCATACAATGAGCAGTTCTTC
NA	many	TRBJ2-6	TRBV15	CATSRDSEGYSGANVLTF	TGTGCCACCAGCAGAGATTCTGAGGGGTACTCTGGGGCCAACGTCCTGACTTTC
NA	many	TRBJ2-7	TRBV27	CASSPRHIIYEQYF	TGTGCCAGCAGTCCACGACATATTATCTACGAGCAGTACTTC
NA	many	TRBJ2-5	TRBV11-2	CASSPLAGETQYF	TGTGCCAGCAGCCCGCTGGCCGGCGAGACCCAGTACTTC
NA	many	TRBJ2-7	TRBV11-2	CASSLVISRSYEQYF	TGTGCCAGCAGCTTAGTTATTAGTCGCTCCTACGAGCAGTACTTC
TRBD1	NA	TRBJ1-5	TRBV30	CAWSEGAGNQPQHF	TGTGCCTGGAGTGAGGGGGCAGGTAATCAGCCCCAGCATTTT
TRBD2	few	TRBJ2-2	TRBV5-1	CASSYGLFGGRSTGELFF	TGCGCCAGCAGCTACGGACTATTCGGCGGGAGATCCACCGGGGAGCTGTTTTTT
TRBD1	many	TRBJ2-7	TRBV14	CASSQFGTAHYEQYF	TGTGCCAGCAGCCAATTTGGGACAGCTCACTACGAGCAGTACTTC
NA	NA	TRBJ2-3	TRBV27	CASSLAHTDTQYF	TGTGCCAGCAGTCTGGCCCACACAGATACGCAGTATTTT
NA	many	TRBJ2-2	TRBV29-1	CSVRDTGELFF	TGCAGCGTCAGGGACACCGGGGAGCTGTTTTTT
TRBD2	NA	TRBJ2-7	TRBV12-3/TRBV12-4	CASTYRPSGPYEQYF	TGTGCCAGCACCTATAGGCCTAGCGGACCCTACGAGCAGTACTTC
TRBD1	many	TRBJ1-2	TRBV3-1	CASSQGTGTGYTF	TGTGCCAGCAGCCAAGGGACAGGAACTGGCTACACCTTC
NA	NA	TRBJ1-1	TRBV28	CASGVTGREAFF	TGTGCCTCCGGCGTGACAGGTAGGGAAGCTTTCTTT
TRBD2	many	TRBJ2-1	TRBV29-1	CSVIAGSYYNEQFF	TGCAGCGTTATAGCGGGGTCATATTACAATGAGCAGTTCTTC
NA	few	TRBJ2-1	TRBV20-1	CSTRALDNEQFF	TGCAGTACGAGGGCCCTAGACAATGAGCAGTTCTTC
TRBD1	NA	TRBJ2-3	TRBV11-2	CASSLGRQGTDTQYF	TGTGCCAGCAGCTTAGGGAGACAGGGGACAGATACGCAGTATTTT
NA	few	TRBJ2-3	TRBV6-1	CASRPYIGASGADTQYF	TGTGCCAGCAGGCCGTACATCGGGGCCTCCGGGGCAGATACGCAGTATTTT
TRBD1	many	TRBJ2-3	TRBV5-1	CASSLAGQGAGDTQYF	TGCGCCAGCAGCTTGGCCGGGCAGGGGGCGGGAGATACGCAGTATTTT
NA	few	TRBJ2-3	TRBV25-1	CNFSGTEDCGDRYAVF	TGTAATTTTAGCGGTACGGAGGATTGTGGGGACAGATACGCAGTATTT
NA	medium-sized	TRBJ2-2	TRBV12-3/TRBV12-4	CASSYTTGYTGELFF	TGTGCCAGCAGTTATACGACAGGCTACACCGGGGAGCTGTTTTTT
TRBD1	medium-sized	TRBJ1-4	TRBV28	CASSSPGQPGDLLFF	TGTGCCAGCAGTTCTCCGGGACAGCCAGGAGATTTGCTGTTTTTT
TRBD2	NA	TRBJ2-7	TRBV6-2/TRBV6-3	CASRGLAGGASYEQYF	TGTGCCAGCAGGGGGCTAGCGGGGGGCGCCTCCTACGAGCAGTACTTC
TRBD2	medium-sized	TRBJ2-5	TRBV6-1	CASTPGLAQETQYF	TGTGCCAGCACCCCGGGACTAGCCCAAGAGACCCAGTACTTC
TRBD2	few	TRBJ2-6	TRBV6-8	CASSPRGGAGANVLTF	TGTGCCAGCAGTCCCCGGGGGGGCGCTGGGGCCAACGTCCTGACTTTC
NA	NA	TRBJ2-5	TRBV10-1	CASSETQWGTQCF	TGCGCCAGCAGTGAGACCCAATGGGGGACCCAGTGCTTC
NA	NA	TRBJ2-7	TRBV20-1	CSASYGDEQYF	TGCAGTGCTAGTTATGGCGACGAGCAGTACTTC